The clone carrying this T cell receptor (beta chain) was seen just once. The junction does not match germline at one end; this may be a read error. This CDR3 is built from 15 residues. Germline-derived CDR1 and CDR2 are KGHSH and LQKENI. The sample comes from a study of cytomegalovirus exposure and HLA in healthy donors. The PCR made use of 60 Vbeta and 13 Jbeta primers. Measured with immunoSEQ multiplex PCR; TCRdb has only the in-frame clones, and not every one. The profile covers 150,000 to 200,000 clones, with roughly 87% appearing a single time and 1.5% taken by the ten largest. Sequenced material: PBMCs. The V and J genes are TRBV18 and TRBJ2-4, with 10 bases fitting TRBD2. The clonotype was recovered from a man in his forties in good health and CMV-seronegative. CDR3 in amino acids: CASSPRAGGRDIQYF. CDR3 in DNA: TGTGCCAGCTCTCCACGAGCGGGAGGGAGGGACATTCAGTACTTC.